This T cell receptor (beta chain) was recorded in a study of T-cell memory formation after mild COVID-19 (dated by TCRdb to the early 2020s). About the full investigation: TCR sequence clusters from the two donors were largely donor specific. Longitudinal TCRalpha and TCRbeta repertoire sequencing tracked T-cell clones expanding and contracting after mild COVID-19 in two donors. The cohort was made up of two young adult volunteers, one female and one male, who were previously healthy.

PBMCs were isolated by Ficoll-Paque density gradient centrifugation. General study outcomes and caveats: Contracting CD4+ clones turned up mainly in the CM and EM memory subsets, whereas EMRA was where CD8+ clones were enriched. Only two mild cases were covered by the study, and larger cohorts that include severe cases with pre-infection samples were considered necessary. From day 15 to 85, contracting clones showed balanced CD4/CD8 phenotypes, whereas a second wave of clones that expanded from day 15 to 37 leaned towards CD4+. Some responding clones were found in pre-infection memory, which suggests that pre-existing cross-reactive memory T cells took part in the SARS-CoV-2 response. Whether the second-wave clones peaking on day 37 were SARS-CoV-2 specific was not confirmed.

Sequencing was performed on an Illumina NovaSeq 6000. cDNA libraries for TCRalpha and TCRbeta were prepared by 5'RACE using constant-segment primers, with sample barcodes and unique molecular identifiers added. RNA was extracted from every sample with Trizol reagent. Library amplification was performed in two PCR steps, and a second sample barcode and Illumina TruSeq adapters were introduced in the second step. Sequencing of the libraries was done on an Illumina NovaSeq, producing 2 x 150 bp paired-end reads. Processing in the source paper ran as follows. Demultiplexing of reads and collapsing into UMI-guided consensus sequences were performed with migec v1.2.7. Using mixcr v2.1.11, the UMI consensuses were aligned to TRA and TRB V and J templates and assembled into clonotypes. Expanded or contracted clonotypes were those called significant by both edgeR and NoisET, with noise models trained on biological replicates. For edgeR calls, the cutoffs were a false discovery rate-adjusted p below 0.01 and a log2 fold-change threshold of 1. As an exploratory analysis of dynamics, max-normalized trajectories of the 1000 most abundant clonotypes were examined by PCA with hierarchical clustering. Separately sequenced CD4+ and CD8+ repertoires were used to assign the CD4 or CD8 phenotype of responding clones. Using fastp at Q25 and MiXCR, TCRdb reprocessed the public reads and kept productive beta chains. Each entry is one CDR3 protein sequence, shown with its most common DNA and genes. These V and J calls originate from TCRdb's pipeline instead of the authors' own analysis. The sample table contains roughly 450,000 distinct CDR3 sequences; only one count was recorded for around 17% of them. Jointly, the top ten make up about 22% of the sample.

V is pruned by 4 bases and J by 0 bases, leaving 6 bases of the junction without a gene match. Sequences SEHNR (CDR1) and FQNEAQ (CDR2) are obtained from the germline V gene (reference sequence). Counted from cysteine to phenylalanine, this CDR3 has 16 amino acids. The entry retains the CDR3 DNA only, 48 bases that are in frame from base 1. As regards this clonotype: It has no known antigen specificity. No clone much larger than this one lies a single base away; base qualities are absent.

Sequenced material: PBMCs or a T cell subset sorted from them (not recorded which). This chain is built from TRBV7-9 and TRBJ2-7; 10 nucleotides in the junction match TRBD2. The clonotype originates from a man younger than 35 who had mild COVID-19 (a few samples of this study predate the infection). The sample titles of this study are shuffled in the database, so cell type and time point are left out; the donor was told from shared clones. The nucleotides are TGTGCCAGCAGCTGGGCTAGCGGGGGAGACTCCTACGAGCAGTACTTC. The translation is CASSWASGGDSYEQYF.